These T cell receptor beta chains were read from a single sample in a study of blood T cells in healthy people across ages. MiXCR was run by TCRdb on the 5' RACE reads, yielding one entry per CDR3 protein. This table has hundreds of thousands of distinct CDR3 sequences, 40% to 50% appearing once. Sequences were obtained from blood. Every receptor here comes from a man aged 60-69 years in good health. Both conserved end residues are part of each CDR3. The D gene is left open where the match is weak. Clone sizes are given selectively: once, few, many, or a class where the clone is expanded.

cdr3_aa: CASSLGGGQDTQYF
cdr3_nt: TGTGCCAGCAGCTTAGGAGGCGGGCAAGATACGCAGTATTTT
j_call: TRBJ2-3
clone_size: few
v_call: TRBV11-3
d_call: -
cdr3_length: 14

cdr3_aa: CASSLDSRHLTDTQYF
cdr3_nt: TGCGCCAGCAGCTTGGACTCCCGACATCTCACAGATACGCAGTATTTT
j_call: TRBJ2-3
clone_size: few
v_call: TRBV5-1
d_call: -
cdr3_length: 16

cdr3_aa: CASSLNEITAFF
cdr3_nt: TGTGCCAGCAGTTTAAACGAAATAACGGCTTTCTTT
j_call: TRBJ1-1
clone_size: few
v_call: TRBV28
d_call: -
cdr3_length: 12

cdr3_aa: CASSSTGVRQETQYF
cdr3_nt: TGTGCCAGCAGTTCTACAGGGGTCCGACAAGAGACCCAGTACTTC
j_call: TRBJ2-5
clone_size: -
v_call: TRBV6-2/TRBV6-3
d_call: TRBD1
cdr3_length: 15

cdr3_aa: CASSLDSTQETQYF
cdr3_nt: TGCGCCAGCAGCTTGGACAGCACTCAAGAGACCCAGTACTTC
j_call: TRBJ2-5
clone_size: few
v_call: TRBV5-1
d_call: -
cdr3_length: 14

cdr3_aa: CASSQGLGLSNEQFF
cdr3_nt: TGCGCCAGCAGCCAAGGACTTGGGTTGAGCAATGAGCAGTTCTTC
j_call: TRBJ2-1
clone_size: -
v_call: TRBV4-1
d_call: -
cdr3_length: 15

cdr3_aa: CASSKRGLADYNEQFF
cdr3_nt: TGTGCCAGCAGCAAAAGGGGACTAGCAGATTACAATGAGCAGTTCTTC
j_call: TRBJ2-1
clone_size: few
v_call: TRBV7-2
d_call: TRBD2
cdr3_length: 16

cdr3_aa: CASSFGRYSDTQYF
cdr3_nt: TGCGCCAGCAGCTTTGGACGTTATTCAGATACGCAGTATTTT
j_call: TRBJ2-3
clone_size: -
v_call: TRBV5-1
d_call: -
cdr3_length: 14

cdr3_aa: CSARVSGGADEQYF
cdr3_nt: TGCAGTGCTAGAGTCAGCGGGGGGGCCGATGAGCAGTACTTC
j_call: TRBJ2-5
clone_size: many
v_call: TRBV20-1
d_call: TRBD2
cdr3_length: 14

cdr3_aa: CASSLVGQGSNEQYF
cdr3_nt: TGTGCCAGCAGCTTAGTCGGCCAGGGGTCCAACGAGCAGTACTTC
j_call: TRBJ2-7
clone_size: -
v_call: TRBV7-9
d_call: -
cdr3_length: 15

cdr3_aa: CASSPAQWGQPQHF
cdr3_nt: TGTGCCAGCAGCCCCGCCCAGTGGGGGCAGCCCCAGCATTTT
j_call: TRBJ1-5
clone_size: few
v_call: TRBV3-1
d_call: -
cdr3_length: 14

cdr3_aa: CASSSSPGSSYEQYF
cdr3_nt: TGTGCCAGCAGCTCAAGCCCCGGGAGCTCCTACGAGCAGTACTTC
j_call: TRBJ2-7
clone_size: -
v_call: TRBV13
d_call: -
cdr3_length: 15

cdr3_aa: CSAPEGGNTDTQYF
cdr3_nt: TGCAGTGCACCCGAGGGGGGTAACACAGATACGCAGTATTTT
j_call: TRBJ2-3
clone_size: once
v_call: TRBV20-1
d_call: -
cdr3_length: 14

cdr3_aa: CASSIGRLGQGNEQFF
cdr3_nt: TGTGCCAGTAGTATAGGCCGGTTGGGGCAGGGCAATGAGCAGTTCTTC
j_call: TRBJ2-1
clone_size: -
v_call: TRBV19
d_call: -
cdr3_length: 16

cdr3_aa: CSVEEKYEQYF
cdr3_nt: TGCAGCGTTGAAGAAAAGTACGAGCAGTACTTC
j_call: TRBJ2-7
clone_size: many
v_call: TRBV29-1
d_call: -
cdr3_length: 11

cdr3_aa: CASSPPPGSGELFF
cdr3_nt: TGTGCCAGCAGCCCCCCCCCGGGTTCCGGGGAGCTGTTTTTT
j_call: TRBJ2-2
clone_size: -
v_call: TRBV9
d_call: -
cdr3_length: 14

cdr3_aa: CASSLANRASNQPQHF
cdr3_nt: TGTGCCAGCAGCTTGGCCAACAGGGCTAGCAATCAGCCCCAGCATTTT
j_call: TRBJ1-5
clone_size: few
v_call: TRBV5-6
d_call: -
cdr3_length: 16

cdr3_aa: CASRPGPFTDTQYF
cdr3_nt: TGCGCCAGCCGACCGGGGCCATTCACAGATACGCAGTATTTT
j_call: TRBJ2-3
clone_size: few
v_call: TRBV5-1
d_call: -
cdr3_length: 14

cdr3_aa: CSATRWDRDTDTQYF
cdr3_nt: TGCAGTGCTACTAGATGGGACAGGGACACAGATACGCAGTATTTT
j_call: TRBJ2-3
clone_size: -
v_call: TRBV20-1
d_call: TRBD1
cdr3_length: 15

cdr3_aa: CASSPTGTSTDTQYF
cdr3_nt: TGTGCCAGCTCACCAACCGGGACTAGCACAGATACGCAGTATTTT
j_call: TRBJ2-3
clone_size: -
v_call: TRBV18
d_call: -
cdr3_length: 15

cdr3_aa: CASSEGKGGEKLFF
cdr3_nt: TGTGCCAGCAGTGAAGGAAAGGGGGGTGAAAAACTGTTTTTT
j_call: TRBJ1-4
clone_size: -
v_call: TRBV6-1
d_call: -
cdr3_length: 14

cdr3_aa: CAISRDRSSYEQYF
cdr3_nt: TGTGCCATCAGCCGGGACAGGAGCTCCTACGAGCAGTACTTC
j_call: TRBJ2-7
clone_size: -
v_call: TRBV10-3
d_call: TRBD1
cdr3_length: 14